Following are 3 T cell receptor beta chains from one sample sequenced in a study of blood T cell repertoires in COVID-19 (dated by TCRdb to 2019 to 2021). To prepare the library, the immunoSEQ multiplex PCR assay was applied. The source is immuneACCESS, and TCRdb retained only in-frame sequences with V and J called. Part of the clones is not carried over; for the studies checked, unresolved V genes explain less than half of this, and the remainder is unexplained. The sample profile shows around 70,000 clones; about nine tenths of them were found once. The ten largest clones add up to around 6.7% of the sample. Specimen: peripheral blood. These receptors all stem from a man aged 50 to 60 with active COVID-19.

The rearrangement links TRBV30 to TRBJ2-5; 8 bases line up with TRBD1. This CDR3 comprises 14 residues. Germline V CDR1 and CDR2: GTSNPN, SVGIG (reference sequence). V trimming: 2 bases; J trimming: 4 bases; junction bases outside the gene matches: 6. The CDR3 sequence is CAWSLTGAGETQYF. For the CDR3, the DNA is TGTGCCTGGAGTCTGACAGGGGCCGGAGAGACCCAGTACTTC.

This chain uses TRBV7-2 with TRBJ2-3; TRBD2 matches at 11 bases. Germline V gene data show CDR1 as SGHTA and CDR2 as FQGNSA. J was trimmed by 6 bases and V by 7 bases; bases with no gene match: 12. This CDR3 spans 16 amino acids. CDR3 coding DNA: TGTGCCAGCAACTTGGCAGCTAGCGGGGGGTTGGATACGCAGTATTTT. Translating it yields CASNLAASGGLDTQYF.

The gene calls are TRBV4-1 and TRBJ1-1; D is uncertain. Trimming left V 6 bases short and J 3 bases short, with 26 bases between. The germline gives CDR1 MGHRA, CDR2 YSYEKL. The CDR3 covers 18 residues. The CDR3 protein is CASSTLRTEGWADTEAFF. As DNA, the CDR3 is TGCGCCAGCAGTACACTCCGGACTGAGGGTTGGGCGGACACTGAAGCTTTCTTT.